These T cell receptor beta chains were read from a single sample in a study of cytomegalovirus exposure and HLA in healthy donors. Profiled with immunoSEQ multiplex PCR; TCRdb holds only in-frame clones, not every one. The sample comprises some 160,000 clones, 65% to 80% of which are singletons, and 7% rests with the top ten. Input material: PBMCs. The receptors come from a woman aged 40-49 years in good health and CMV-seropositive. CDR3s include the opening cysteine and the closing phenylalanine or tryptophan. Fields, in order: V gene, J gene, CDR3 protein.

TRBV5-8	TRBJ1-5	CASSLLFQPQHF
TRBV5-1	TRBJ2-3	CASSFGRGDTQYF
TRBV7-7	TRBJ2-7	CASSLDPSGASEQYF
TRBV5-4	TRBJ2-4	CASSDGDRGRGSGQYF
TRBV6-6	TRBJ1-2	CASTPRRQGFGGYTF
TRBV25-1	TRBJ1-6	CASSEFGVGVPLHF
TRBV5-6	TRBJ2-7	CASSLGGGLSYEQYF
TRBV29-1	TRBJ1-1	CSVDLPGNTEAFF
TRBV7-2	TRBJ1-4	CASSLATPGTGGRATNEKLFF
TRBV9	TRBJ1-2	CASSVGALLLGDGYTF
TRBV7-7	TRBJ2-5	CASSRAGGQETQYF
TRBV19	TRBJ1-5	CASRGLERVQPQHF
TRBV5-8	TRBJ2-1	CASSTRGSSYNEQFF
TRBV5-1	TRBJ1-2	CASSRSGQDYGYTF
TRBV7-3	TRBJ1-1	CASSLTANTEAFF
TRBV30	TRBJ2-1	CAWSAQYNEQFF